The 23 T cell receptor beta chains reported below all come from one sample, sequenced in a study of a mutant IDH1 vaccine in newly diagnosed glioma. Assay: immunoSEQ multiplex PCR; the TCRdb copy retains only in-frame clones and omits some. Of about 31,000 clones in the sample, 75% to 95% were seen once. Time point meaning: week 47, end of study. Each dose of the vaccine consisted of 300 ug of mutant IDH1 20-mer peptide, with topical imiquimod. Their antigen targets remain unknown. This material consisted of PBMCs, taken from a glioma patient whose treatment included an IDH1 peptide vaccine. The source of these receptors is a woman aged 40 to 50 with glioma.

DNA for the CDR3: TGTGCCAGCCATGACAGAGACAATGAGCAGTTCTTC. It yields the protein CASHDRDNEQFF. This sequence joins TRBV2 and TRBJ2-1, with D perhaps matching TRBD1 (5 bases). Trimming removed 8 bases at V and 5 bases at J, with 10 bases between. In germline, CDR1 is SNHLY, CDR2 FYNNEI. The CDR3 runs to 12 residues.

The CDR3 protein is CASSYSRSRAEAFF. The CDR3 nucleotides read TGTGCCAGCAGTTACTCGAGGTCCAGAGCTGAAGCTTTCTTT. The chain couples TRBV6-5 to TRBJ1-1, with D unclear. This CDR3 contains 14 residues. Trimming cost V 0 bases and J 6 bases, with 11 bases left between them. CDR1 and CDR2 (germline): MNHEY, SVGAGI.

The V gene is TRBV6-5, the J gene TRBJ2-7, with D possibly matching TRBD2 (5 bases). Between the trimmed V and J ends, which lost 0 bases and 7 bases, there was a span of 13 bases. Germline lookup yields CDR1 MNHEY and CDR2 SVGAGI. This CDR3 comprises 14 residues. CDR3 bases: TGTGCCAGCAGTTACTCGAGGTCCGGGGAAGAGCAGTACTTC. Protein product: CASSYSRSGEEQYF.

A remark on this clone: Germline is not matched at one junction end, which may reflect a read error. The chain links TRBV2 to TRBJ2-1; D possibly uses TRBD1 or TRBD2 (5 bases each). CDR3 length: 15 amino acids. Germline lookup yields CDR1 SNHLY and CDR2 FYNNEI. The CDR3 loop reads CASVLTGTSFNEQFF. The CDR3 nucleotides are TGTGCCAGCGTCCTCACCGGGACCTCCTTCAATGAGCAGTTCTTC.

The chain employs TRBV7-8 and TRBJ2-7, with D maybe TRBD2 (5 bases). Per the germline V gene, CDR1 is SGHVS and CDR2 is FQNEAQ. This CDR3 contains 14 residues. Trimming cost V 4 bases and J 3 bases, with 13 bases left between them. The CDR3 bases are TGTGCCAGCAGCTCCGAGGAGGCCTACTACGAGCAGTACTTC. Amino acids: CASSSEEAYYEQYF.

The chain links TRBV7-9 to TRBJ1-6, with D perhaps TRBD1 (5 bases). The germline V gene encodes CDR1 SEHNR and CDR2 FQNEAQ (reference sequence). The CDR3 has 14 residues. V was cut by 3 bases and J by 6 bases, with 9 bases left in between. The CDR3, as DNA: TGTGCCAGCAGCTTTGGGGGAACTAATTCACCCCTCCACTTT. Translating gives CASSFGGTNSPLHF.

The chain employs TRBV5-1 and TRBJ1-6; D call uncertain. Trimming shortened V by 4 bases and J by 3 bases, and 11 bases separated the two germline ends. The CDR3 totals 15 residues. CDR1 and CDR2 from the germline V gene are SGHRS and YFSETQ. CDR3 sequence (DNA): TGCGCCAGCAGCATTGACCTACGCTATAATTCACCCCTCCACTTT. This codes for CASSIDLRYNSPLHF.

This clone came up once. This chain links TRBV2 with TRBJ2-3, with D unclear. The germline V and J ends were trimmed by 5 bases and 0 bases, with 9 bases remaining between them. This CDR3 spans 14 amino acids. Germline V gene lookup returns CDR1 SNHLY and CDR2 FYNNEI. CDR3 nucleotides: TGTGCCAGCAGTCCCCAAACTAGCACAGATACGCAGTATTTT. The encoded protein is CASSPQTSTDTQYF.

CDR3 coding DNA: TGTGCCAGCAGCAGGTCCGACAGGTCGCCCACCTACGAGCAGTACTTC. It codes for CASSRSDRSPTYEQYF. J is TRBJ2-7 and V is TRBV2; tentative D call: TRBD1 (6 bases). The germline V gene encodes CDR1 SNHLY and CDR2 FYNNEI. V was cut by 6 bases and J by 2 bases, with 20 bases left in between. This CDR3 is 16 amino acids long.

This chain joins TRBV7-2 and TRBJ2-7; 8 bases align to TRBD2. This CDR3 region has 16 residues. Germline assignment: CDR1 SGHTA and CDR2 FQGNSA. The V gene end was trimmed by 5 bases and the J gene end by 2 bases; junction bases not matched to a gene: 11. CDR3 DNA sequence: TGTGCCAGCAGCCTCCGGGGGGGACTAGAGCCCTACGAGCAGTACTTC. As protein: CASSLRGGLEPYEQYF.

The chain joins TRBV6-5 to TRBJ2-7; D remains unclear. V was cut by 2 bases and J by 3 bases, with 14 bases left in between. Germline CDR1 is MNHEY and CDR2 is SVGAGI. CDR3 length: 15 amino acids. The CDR3: CASSYAASGVYEQYF. DNA of the CDR3: TGTGCCAGCAGTTACGCCGCTTCCGGAGTCTACGAGCAGTACTTC.

V and J are TRBV5-1 and TRBJ2-5; 13 bases fit TRBD2. The germline V gene has CDR1 SGHRS and CDR2 YFSETQ. J lost 2 bases, V lost 2 bases, and 0 bases had no gene match. The CDR3 length is 15 residues. CDR3: CASSLLAGGQETQYF. The CDR3 nucleotides are TGCGCCAGCAGCTTACTAGCGGGGGGGCAAGAGACCCAGTACTTC.

V is TRBV29-1 and J is TRBJ2-7; 9 positions match TRBD2. The CDR3 loop spans 13 amino acids. CDR1 and CDR2 (germline): SQVTM, ANQGSEA. With V trimmed by 2 bases and J by 7 bases, 6 bases remained unmatched. This CDR3 is CSVEIAGAGEQYF. The CDR3 nucleotides are TGCAGCGTTGAAATAGCGGGAGCGGGTGAGCAGTACTTC.

The chain has TRBV4-3 and TRBJ2-7; 8 nucleotides match TRBD1. This CDR3 is built from 16 residues. Germline assignment: CDR1 LGHNA and CDR2 YSLEER. Trimming cost V 0 bases and J 6 bases; bases outside gene matches: 10. The CDR3 DNA reads TGCGCCAGCAGCCAAGAGACTGCCCAGACAGGGGCCGAGCAGTACTTC. Its translation: CASSQETAQTGAEQYF.

J is TRBJ1-3 and V is TRBV5-5; D is undetermined. Trimming took 5 bases from V and 2 from J, leaving 11 bases between them. There are 14 residues in the CDR3. In germline, CDR1 is SGHKS, CDR2 YYEKEE (reference sequence). The CDR3 loop reads CASSGWEAGNTIYF. For the CDR3, the DNA is TGTGCCAGCAGTGGGTGGGAGGCTGGAAACACCATATATTTT.

V gene TRBV5-6 combines with J gene TRBJ1-2; TRBD1 is a possible D gene (6 bases). The CDR3 runs 14 residues. Germline CDR1 SGHDT, CDR2 YYEEEE. The V gene lost 4 bases and the J gene lost 5 bases, with 15 bases spanning the gap. Here the CDR3 DNA reads TGTGCCAGCAGCGACAACAGGGTAGGGTATGGCTACACCTTC. It specifies CASSDNRVGYGYTF.

The J gene is TRBJ1-2, the V gene TRBV6-4; D remains unclear. From germline, CDR1 is MRHNA and CDR2 SNTAGT. The V gene lost 0 bases and the J gene lost 8 bases, with 10 bases spanning the gap. The CDR3 has 13 residues. CDR3 DNA: TGTGCCAGCAGTGACTCCACTTCCCGCGGCTACACCTTC. This sequence encodes CASSDSTSRGYTF.

This clone appeared a single time. The chain links TRBV6-1 to TRBJ2-5; 7 positions match TRBD1. Germline V gives CDR1 MNHNS, CDR2 SASEGT. V lost 6 bases, J lost 4 bases, and 11 bases stayed unmatched. CDR3 length: 15 amino acids. CDR3 DNA sequence: TGTGCCAGCAGAAAAACCACAGGGGTTGTAGAGACCCAGTACTTC. It codes for CASRKTTGVVETQYF.

J is TRBJ1-2 and V is TRBV5-4, with 7 bases lining up with TRBD1. V lost 5 bases and J lost 2; bases outside the gene matches: 3. CDR1 is SGHNT and CDR2 is YYREEE in the germline V gene (reference sequence). There are 13 residues in the CDR3. CDR3 loop: CASRRDSNYGYTF. The CDR3, as DNA: TGTGCCAGCAGGCGGGACAGCAACTATGGCTACACCTTC.

V gene TRBV21-1 combines with J gene TRBJ1-4; the table gives TRBD1 as D, unverified against the DNA. TRBV21-1 is a pseudogene locus. The CDR3 length is 20 residues. For the CDR3, the DNA is TGTGCCAGCAATACAAAAGGGTACAGGGGGCGTCCGGTTAGGTATGAAAAACTGTTTTTT. Translating it yields CASNTKGYRGRPVRYEKLFF.

This chain links TRBV6-1 with TRBJ1-5; D gene uncertain. The CDR3 totals 14 residues. V dropped 0 bases and J dropped 1 base, with 4 bases sitting between them. The V gene's germline CDR1 is MNHNS and CDR2 SASEGT. CDR3 loop: CASSEAHSNQPQHF. CDR3 coding DNA: TGTGCCAGCAGTGAAGCCCACAGCAATCAGCCCCAGCATTTT.

The chain is built from TRBV6-5 and TRBJ2-1; 9 nucleotides line up with TRBD2. CDR1 and CDR2 from the germline V gene are MNHEY and SVGAGI. The junction had 7 bases not matched to a gene; V was cut back by 7 bases and J by 6 bases. The CDR3 has 14 amino acids. Here the CDR3 reads CASISGSKSNEQFF. CDR3 nucleotide sequence: TGTGCCAGCATTAGCGGGAGTAAGTCCAATGAGCAGTTCTTC.

This sequence joins TRBV29-1 and TRBJ1-2, with D unclear. The CDR3 consists of 13 residues. Germline CDR1 reads SQVTM; CDR2 reads ANQGSEA. The V gene lost 4 bases and the J gene lost 1 base, with 10 bases spanning the gap. The CDR3 reads CSVADYFNYGYTF. The DNA for the CDR3 is TGCAGCGTTGCTGACTATTTTAACTATGGCTACACCTTC.